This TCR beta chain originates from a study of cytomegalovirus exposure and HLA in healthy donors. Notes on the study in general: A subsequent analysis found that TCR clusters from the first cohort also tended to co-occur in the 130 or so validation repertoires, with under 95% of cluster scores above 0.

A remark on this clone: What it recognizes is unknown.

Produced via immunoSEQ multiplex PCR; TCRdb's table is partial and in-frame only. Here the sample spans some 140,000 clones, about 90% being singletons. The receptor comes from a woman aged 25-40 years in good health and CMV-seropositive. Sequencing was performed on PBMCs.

The CDR3 loop reads CASSWDLTAPTDTQYF. In DNA, the CDR3 is TGTGCCAGCAGCTGGGACTTGACGGCCCCCACAGATACGCAGTATTTT. The chain uses TRBV5-4 and TRBJ2-3, with D possibly being TRBD2 (6 bases). This CDR3 is built from 16 residues. V was trimmed by 3 bases and J by 2 bases, leaving 16 bases between them. The V gene's germline CDR1 is SGHNT and CDR2 YYREEE (reference sequence).